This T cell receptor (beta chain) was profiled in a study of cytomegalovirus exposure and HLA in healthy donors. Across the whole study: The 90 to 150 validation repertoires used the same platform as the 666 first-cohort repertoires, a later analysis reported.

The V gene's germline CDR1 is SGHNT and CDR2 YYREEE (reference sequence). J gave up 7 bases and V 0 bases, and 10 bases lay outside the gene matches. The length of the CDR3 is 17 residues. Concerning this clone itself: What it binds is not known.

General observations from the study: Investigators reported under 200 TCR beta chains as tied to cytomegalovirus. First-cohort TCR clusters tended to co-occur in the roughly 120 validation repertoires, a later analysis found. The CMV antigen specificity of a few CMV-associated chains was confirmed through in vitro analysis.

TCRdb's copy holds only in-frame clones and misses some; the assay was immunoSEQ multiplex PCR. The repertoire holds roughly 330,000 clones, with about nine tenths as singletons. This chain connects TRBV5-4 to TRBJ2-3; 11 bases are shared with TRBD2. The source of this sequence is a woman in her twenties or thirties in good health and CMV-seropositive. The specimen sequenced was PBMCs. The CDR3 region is CASSLDLAGGPGNTQYF. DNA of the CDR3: TGTGCCAGCAGCTTGGATTTAGCGGGAGGGCCGGGGAATACGCAGTATTTT.